This T cell receptor (beta chain) was found in a study of immunodeficiency (dated by TCRdb to between 2018 and 2020). Background for the entire study: Repertoire analysis was performed to search for VDJ recombination defects and oligoclonality. Summary of the overall study and its limitations: Entropy comparisons showed n=3 (open circles) for patients versus healthy controls; a thymic development effect was only suggested as possible. Between patients and controls, productive entropy and V-J pairing of CD4+ T cells looked similar. Severe oligoclonality, as judged by top-100 and total clonotype frequencies, was observed in patient CD8+ T cells but not in patient CD4+ T cells.

Patients showed reduced numbers of naive CD4 T cells and, even more so, naive CD8 T cells, along with expanded effector memory subpopulations. Before TCR sequencing, CD3+CD4+ T cells were sorted out of fresh PBMCs. Genomic DNA was extracted using the QIAamp DNA Blood Mini Kit and was submitted for immunoSEQ repertoire analysis. CDR3 regions were amplified by multiplex PCR from a standard quantity of genomic DNA template. PCR products were sequenced on an Illumina platform. In the paper's pipeline: Alignment of sequences was done against a reference, and the V, D and J gene definitions came from IMGT. Closely related sequences were merged by a nearest-neighbor clustering algorithm so that PCR and sequencing errors were removed. V, D and J usage in productive unique and total sequences was analyzed using ImmunoSEQ Analyzer tools and R version 3.6.1. The immuneACCESS repertoire file appears here via TCRdb, limited to in-frame rearrangements. These files lack a portion of the clones; in checked studies, under half of the deficit traces to unresolved V genes, and the cause of the others is not known. V, J and clone size are those of that table, while D and trimming were read from the DNA. The sample records 2,300 or so clones, roughly nine tenths of which are singletons. Clones ranked in the top ten supply around 19% of the sample.

Taken from the germline V gene (reference sequence), the CDR1 and CDR2 loops are MNHEY and SMNVEV. Its CDR3 holds 12 amino acids, cysteine through phenylalanine. Only the CDR3 region is kept as DNA, spanning 36 bases read in frame from base 1. V was cut back by 2 bases and J by 9 bases, leaving a gap of 5 bases between them. As to this clone: Its antigen is still unknown. Per-base qualities were not stored, and no clone one base away is much larger.

The material sequenced was CD4+ T cells from blood. The chain is encoded by TRBV27 joined to TRBJ1-6; a confident D gene designation cannot be given. The TCR sequence derives from a woman in her late teens or twenties with POLD1 deficiency. This receptor carries the CDR3 CASSLNGSPLHF. The bases are TGTGCCAGCAGTTTAAACGGTTCACCCCTCCACTTT.